This T cell receptor beta chain was obtained from a study of early T cells in non-severe SARS-CoV-2 infection. Findings and caveats of the study: VDJdb matching, biased toward anti-spike CD8 responses, missed private and CD4 specificities.

A single record per CDR3 protein comes from TCRdb applying MiXCR to the 5' RACE reads. The sample holds under 100,000 distinct CDR3 sequences, approximately 13% seen once. CDR1 and CDR2 (germline): MNHEY, SVGAGI. Trimming removed 6 bases from V and 7 bases from J; junction bases left unmatched: 12. This CDR3 has 15 residues. This clonotype was observed a few times. Its antigen is undetermined. What was sequenced was whole blood. This sequence joins TRBV6-5 and TRBJ2-3, with TRBD2 matching 8 bases. This receptor was identified in an adult who was a healthcare worker with PCR-confirmed SARS-CoV-2 infection or an uninfected control (not recorded which). This chain's CDR3 is CASSTLAGGRNTQYF. Here the CDR3 DNA reads TGTGCCAGCAGCACCCTGGCGGGGGGCCGGAATACGCAGTATTTT.